Listed below are T cell receptor beta chains from one sample, sequenced in a study of blood T cell repertoires in COVID-19. Profiled with immunoSEQ multiplex PCR; TCRdb holds only in-frame clones, not every one. The sample contains over 20,000 clones, 75% to 95% of which appear only once. Specimen: peripheral blood. All receptors derive from a man between 65 and 79 years old with active COVID-19. Both conserved end residues are part of each CDR3. A D gene is named only where the DNA matches it firmly. Some rows mark clone size as missing; the rest say once, few, many or name a class of expanded clone.

>few|TRBV6-5|-|TRBJ1-2
CASVVKPPSYGYTF
TGTGCCAGCGTAGTGAAACCCCCCTCTTATGGCTACACCTTC
>few|TRBV29-1|TRBD2|TRBJ2-3
CSVEREGRSDTQYF
TGCAGCGTTGAGCGGGAGGGCCGGTCAGATACGCAGTATTTT
>-|TRBV11-2|-|TRBJ2-7
CASSSIVGPGLEPYEQYF
TGTGCCAGCAGCTCGATAGTCGGGCCGGGACTGGAGCCATACGAGCAGTACTTC
>-|TRBV6-5|-|TRBJ2-3
CASSSHREGTQYF
TGTGCCAGCAGTTCCCACAGGGAGGGTACGCAGTATTTT
>-|TRBV12-3/TRBV12-4|-|TRBJ2-7
CASSRTQGGEQYF
TGTGCCAGCAGTCGTACACAGGGTGGCGAGCAGTACTTC
>once|TRBV13|TRBD1|TRBJ1-5
CASRRQGSNQPQHF
TGTGCCAGCAGACGACAGGGAAGCAATCAGCCCCAGCATTTT
>-|TRBV30|TRBD1|TRBJ1-1
CAWSRKGAIGTEAFF
TGTGCCTGGAGTCGGAAGGGGGCGATTGGCACTGAAGCTTTCTTT
>-|TRBV14|-|TRBJ2-5
CASSPRQLETQYF
TGTGCCAGCAGCCCCCGACAGCTAGAGACCCAGTACTTC
>-|TRBV4-3|TRBD2|TRBJ2-5
CASSQDFMGGRETQYF
TGCGCCAGCAGCCAAGATTTTATGGGGGGGAGGGAGACCCAGTACTTC
>-|TRBV11-3|TRBD2|TRBJ2-3
CASSLGVAGGPLPGDTQYF
TGTGCCAGCAGCTTAGGAGTAGCGGGAGGGCCACTACCCGGAGATACGCAGTATTTT
>-|TRBV15|-|TRBJ1-1
CATSEGARAEAFF
TGTGCCACCAGTGAGGGTGCCCGGGCTGAAGCTTTCTTT
>-|TRBV18|TRBD2|TRBJ2-1
CASSLSPPRGSAYNEQFF
TGTGCCAGCTCACTAAGCCCACCCCGCGGGAGCGCCTACAATGAGCAGTTCTTC
>once|TRBV2|TRBD1|TRBJ1-2
CASSEARQGAGYTF
TGTGCCAGCAGTGAAGCGCGACAGGGGGCGGGCTACACCTTC
>-|TRBV6-5|TRBD1|TRBJ2-3
CASSYLGTGFTDTQYF
TGTGCCAGCAGTTATCTAGGGACAGGGTTCACAGATACGCAGTATTTT
>-|TRBV4-1|TRBD1|TRBJ1-5
CASSQGPQGARGQPQHF
TGCGCCAGCAGCCAAGGACCCCAGGGGGCGCGGGGCCAGCCCCAGCATTTT
>-|TRBV9|TRBD2|TRBJ2-7
CASSVEPSGTYEQYF
TGTGCCAGCAGCGTAGAGCCTAGCGGGACCTACGAGCAGTACTTC
>-|TRBV19|-|TRBJ2-5
CASSRRGQETQYF
TGTGCCAGTAGCCGCCGGGGGCAAGAGACCCAGTACTTC
>-|TRBV28|-|TRBJ1-4
CASSFVGATNEKLFF
TGTGCCAGCAGTTTTGTGGGAGCAACTAATGAAAAACTGTTTTTT
>-|TRBV2|TRBD2|TRBJ2-3
CASRDTSGYTDTQYF
TGTGCCAGCAGGGATACTAGCGGCTACACAGATACGCAGTATTTT
>-|TRBV23-1|TRBD1|TRBJ2-7
CASSQSRGRLTYEQYF
TGCGCCAGCAGTCAATCAAGGGGGCGCTTGACCTACGAGCAGTACTTC
>-|TRBV6-5|TRBD2|TRBJ2-7
CASSWTSGLDYEQYF
TGTGCCAGCAGTTGGACTAGCGGGCTCGACTACGAGCAGTACTTC
>once|TRBV5-4|TRBD2|TRBJ2-1
CASSLALAGGNYNEQFF
TGTGCCAGCAGCTTGGCTCTAGCGGGAGGGAACTACAATGAGCAGTTCTTC